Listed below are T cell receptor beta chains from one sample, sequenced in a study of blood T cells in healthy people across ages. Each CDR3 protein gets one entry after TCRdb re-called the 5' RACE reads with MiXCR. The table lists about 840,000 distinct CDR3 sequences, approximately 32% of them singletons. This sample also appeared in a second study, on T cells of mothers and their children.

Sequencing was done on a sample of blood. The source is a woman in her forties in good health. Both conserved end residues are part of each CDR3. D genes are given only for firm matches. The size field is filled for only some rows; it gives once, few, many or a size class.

TGCAGCGTCCTAGGGGACAGGTCCTACAATGAGCAGTTCTTC,CSVLGDRSYNEQFF,TRBJ2-1,TRBV29-1,14,few,TRBD1
TGCAGCGGACTACCGGGACAGGGGGCCACAGATACGCAGTATTTT,CSGLPGQGATDTQYF,TRBJ2-3,TRBV29-1,15,-,TRBD1
TGTGCCAGCAGCCCAAGGACTAGCGGGGGGCCCAACCCCTCCTACAATGGGCAGTTCTTC,CASSPRTSGGPNPSYNGQFF,TRBJ2-1,TRBV4-2,20,few,TRBD2
TGTGCCAGCAGTTGGGGTCAGGGCCCCTACAATGAGCAGTTCTTC,CASSWGQGPYNEQFF,TRBJ2-1,TRBV12-3/TRBV12-4,15,many,-
TGTGCCAGCAGCCCGGGACGATCTTCACCCCTCCACTTT,CASSPGRSSPLHF,TRBJ1-6,TRBV2,13,many,-
TGTGCCAGTAGTATCTCAGGCAATCAGCCCCAGCATTTT,CASSISGNQPQHF,TRBJ1-5,TRBV19,13,-,-
TGTGCCAGCAGCTTAGGAGAAACCGTGTTGGGGGAGACCCAGTACTTC,CASSLGETVLGETQYF,TRBJ2-5,TRBV7-6,16,-,-
TGTGCCAGCACCCAAGTAGAAGCTTACGAGCAGTACTTC,CASTQVEAYEQYF,TRBJ2-7,TRBV6-6,13,few,-
TGTGCCAGCTCACCAAATCCCCAGGGTTCCTCCGGCTACAATGAGCAGTTCTTC,CASSPNPQGSSGYNEQFF,TRBJ2-1,TRBV18,18,-,-
TGTGCCAGCGGCCATCAAGGGCCTAACTATGGCTACACCTTC,CASGHQGPNYGYTF,TRBJ1-2,TRBV6-2/TRBV6-3,14,-,-
TGTGCCAGCTCACCGAGCGTAGGGGACAACGATGAGCAGTTCTTC,CASSPSVGDNDEQFF,TRBJ2-1,TRBV18,15,-,-
TGTGCCAGCAGCTCCGCGGGACTAGCGGGGAACGAGCAGTACTTC,CASSSAGLAGNEQYF,TRBJ2-7,TRBV7-2,15,-,TRBD2
TGCAGTGCTAAAAAGCAGGGGGCGAGCACTGAAGCTTTCTTT,CSAKKQGASTEAFF,TRBJ1-1,TRBV20-1,14,-,TRBD1
TGTGCCAGCAGATTCTCGGACAGGGTTGGTCAGCCCCAGCATTTT,CASRFSDRVGQPQHF,TRBJ1-5,TRBV28,15,-,TRBD1
TGTGCCACCGACAGGGAGAAGACTGAAGCTTTCTTT,CATDREKTEAFF,TRBJ1-1,TRBV12-3/TRBV12-4,12,-,TRBD1
TGCAGTGCTAGAGAAGAAGTAGCGGGGCAAGAGACCCAGTACTTC,CSAREEVAGQETQYF,TRBJ2-5,TRBV20-1,15,-,TRBD2
TGTGCCAGCAGCTCATACATCACAGATACGCAGTATTTT,CASSSYITDTQYF,TRBJ2-3,TRBV7-9,13,-,-
TGTGCCAGCAGTTTTCTAGCTGGGGGTAATGAGCAGTTCTTC,CASSFLAGGNEQFF,TRBJ2-1,TRBV28,14,-,-
TGCAGTGCTAGAGATGTGGAACGGATCTCCTACGAGCAGTACTTC,CSARDVERISYEQYF,TRBJ2-7,TRBV20-1,15,-,-
TGTGCCACCAGTGATTCCTCACCCCTCTCCTACAATGAGCAGTACTTC,CATSDSSPLSYNEQYF,TRBJ2-7,TRBV24-1,16,-,-
TGCGCCAGCAGCCAAGATGCGAGCAAGGCCGAGCAGTACTTC,CASSQDASKAEQYF,TRBJ2-7,TRBV4-1,14,few,-
TGTGCCAGCAGACAGGGGGCTAGCACCGGGGAGCTGTTTTTT,CASRQGASTGELFF,TRBJ2-2,TRBV9,14,few,TRBD1
TGTGCCAGCAGTTGGCGGACAGGGGACACTGAAGCTTTCTTT,CASSWRTGDTEAFF,TRBJ1-1,TRBV12-3/TRBV12-4,14,-,TRBD1
TGTGCCAGCAGCGTCCGAGCGGGGGAAGAGACCCAGTACTTC,CASSVRAGEETQYF,TRBJ2-5,TRBV5-8,14,many,TRBD2
TGTGCCAGCAGCCCCCGTGGTAGCGGGGGGACCCTCCGCTACAATGAGCAGTTCTTC,CASSPRGSGGTLRYNEQFF,TRBJ2-1,TRBV7-3,19,few,TRBD2
TGTGCCAGCAGCTTGGTCTGGTCTGCGGAGAACTACGAGCAGTACTTC,CASSLVWSAENYEQYF,TRBJ2-7,TRBV5-6,16,many,-
TGCAGCGTTGTTTGGGGGGGACAGGGGAGCTTGTACGAGCAGTACTTC,CSVVWGGQGSLYEQYF,TRBJ2-7,TRBV29-1,16,many,TRBD1
TGTGCCAGCGGCCGTGGTGGGGGGGCTAGGAATGAGCAGTTCTTC,CASGRGGGARNEQFF,TRBJ2-1,TRBV9,15,-,-
TGTGCCAGCAGTAGACAGGGACCCTATGGCTACACCTTC,CASSRQGPYGYTF,TRBJ1-2,TRBV3-1,13,few,TRBD1
TGCGCCAGCAGCGAACCGGGACCCCGGAATGAGCAGTTCTTC,CASSEPGPRNEQFF,TRBJ2-1,TRBV5-1,14,few,-
TGTGCCAGCAGCCAAGCCTCGGCGCCTAGGGGCTACGAGCAGTACTTC,CASSQASAPRGYEQYF,TRBJ2-7,TRBV3-1,16,many,-
TGCAGTGCTAGTCCGACTAGCGGGGGGCTCACAGATACGCAGTATTTT,CSASPTSGGLTDTQYF,TRBJ2-3,TRBV20-1,16,-,TRBD2
TGTGCCAGCACCCTGGGGGGAGGGCAGCCCCAGCATTTT,CASTLGGGQPQHF,TRBJ1-5,TRBV12-3/TRBV12-4,13,few,-
TGCGCCAGCATACCCGGGACAGGGTACACAGATACGCAGTATTTT,CASIPGTGYTDTQYF,TRBJ2-3,TRBV5-1,15,few,TRBD1
TGTGCCACCAGTGATGCTAGACGAACGGACGAGCAGTACTTC,CATSDARRTDEQYF,TRBJ2-7,TRBV24-1,14,many,-